The 21 T cell receptor beta chains in this list originate from one sample, sequenced in a study of T cell responses to AZD1222 COVID-19 vaccine. Method: immunoSEQ multiplex PCR; TCRdb's copy keeps in-frame clones and lacks some. The sample lists about 150,000 clones, about nine tenths occurring once. The specimen comprised peripheral blood, sampled after recovery from COVID-19. These receptor sequences come from an adult who had recovered from COVID-19.

The gene calls are TRBV10-3 and TRBJ1-2, with unresolved D. Germline V gives CDR1 ENHRY, CDR2 SYGVKD. V was shortened by 2 bases and J by 5 bases, with 9 bases between the two germline ends. This CDR3 has 13 residues. This CDR3 is CAISEDQEYGYTF. The CDR3 coding sequence is TGTGCCATCAGTGAGGACCAGGAGTATGGCTACACCTTC.

This clone was seen more than once but under ten times. The chain links TRBV4-2 to TRBJ1-5, with TRBD1 matching over 7 bases. The CDR3 extends over 16 amino acids. In germline, CDR1 is LGHNA, CDR2 YNFKEQ. Unmatched junction bases numbered 5, after V lost 0 bases and J lost 3 bases. CDR3 nucleotide sequence: TGTGCCAGCAGCCAAGAAGCGACAGGGTACAATCAGCCCCAGCATTTT. The encoded protein is CASSQEATGYNQPQHF.

This rearrangement joins TRBV9 to TRBJ2-2, with 12 bases lining up with TRBD2. After removal of 0 bases from V and 5 bases from J, the junction contained 2 bases not matched to a gene. In germline, CDR1 is SGDLS, CDR2 YYNGEE. The CDR3 is made up of 16 amino acids. CDR3 sequence: CASSVGTSGVTGELFF. Written as DNA, the CDR3 is TGTGCCAGCAGCGTAGGGACTAGCGGGGTAACCGGGGAGCTGTTTTTT. The full variable domain, rest sourced from reference TRBV9 and TRBJ2-2, is DSGVTQTPKHLITATGQRVTLRCSPRSGDLSVYWYQQSLDQGLQFLIQYYNGEERAKGNILERFSAQQFPDLHSELNLSSLELGDSALYFCASSVGTSGVTGELFFGEGSRLTVL.

This clone was detected a few times. This chain links TRBV28 with TRBJ2-7; D could derive from TRBD1 or TRBD2 (6 bases each). The CDR3 covers 14 residues. Germline CDR1 and CDR2: MDHEN and SYDVKM. The ends were cut back, 6 bases at V and 0 bases at J, with 12 bases in the middle. The CDR3 DNA reads TGTGCCAGCAGAGGGGGGCTAAGCTCCTACGAGCAGTACTTC. Its protein is CASRGGLSSYEQYF.

This chain joins TRBV18 and TRBJ2-7; the D is unclear. This CDR3 is 12 amino acids long. The germline V gene has CDR1 KGHSH and CDR2 LQKENI. Trimming pared 3 bases from V and 3 bases from J, leaving 6 bases between. This chain's CDR3 is CASSPTVYEQYF. CDR3 in DNA: TGTGCCAGCTCACCGACGGTCTACGAGCAGTACTTC. Using reference TRBV18 and TRBJ2-7 for the parts outside the CDR3, the full variable domain is NAGVMQNPRHLVRRRGQEARLRCSPMKGHSHVYWYRQLPEEGLKFMVYLQKENIIDESGMPKERFSAEFPKEGPSILRIQQVVRGDSAAYFCASSPTVYEQYFGPGTRLTVT.

The chain links TRBV7-3 to TRBJ2-6; D unresolved. V shed 5 bases and J shed 0 bases, with 17 bases lying between them. The germline V gene encodes CDR1 SGHTA and CDR2 FQGTGA. This CDR3 has 18 amino acids. CDR3 bases: TGTGCCAGCAGCCCCTGGTCGGCAGATAACTCTGGGGCCAACGTCCTGACTTTC. It specifies CASSPWSADNSGANVLTF.

The J gene is TRBJ1-2, the V gene TRBV6-2 or TRBV6-3; perhaps TRBD1 as D (5 bases). The CDR3 spans 17 residues. The germline V gene has CDR1 MNHEY and CDR2 SVGEGT. Trimming left V 2 bases short and J 4 bases short, with 20 bases between. CDR3 DNA sequence: TGTGCCAGCAGTTACAGACAAACAGGCTCCCACTTCTATGGCTACACCTTC. Translated, it gives CASSYRQTGSHFYGYTF.

Remarks on this clone: This sample includes further DNA sequences coding for the same CDR3. The chain is built from TRBV12-3 or TRBV12-4 and TRBJ2-7; 7 nucleotides agree with TRBD1. With 1 base clipped from V and 3 bases from J, the junction kept 0 bases outside the gene matches. This CDR3 is built from 13 residues. CDR3 sequence reads: CASSLGQGYEQYF. CDR3 DNA sequence: TGTGCCAGCAGTTTAGGACAGGGCTACGAGCAGTACTTC.

J is TRBJ2-7 and V is TRBV12-3 or TRBV12-4, with D unresolved. This CDR3 contains 13 residues. V lost 2 bases and J lost 3, with 8 bases in between. The CDR3 protein is CASSLNLNYEQYF. For the CDR3, the DNA is TGTGCCAGCAGTTTAAACCTTAACTACGAGCAGTACTTC.

The table lists this clone with a few counts. The gene calls are TRBV28 and TRBJ1-3; 7 nucleotides agree with TRBD1. CDR1 and CDR2 (germline): MDHEN, SYDVKM. Trimming cost V 6 bases and J 0 bases; bases outside gene matches: 11. The CDR3 runs to 17 residues. The CDR3 loop reads CASRGFRGFVSGNTIYF. For the CDR3, the DNA is TGTGCCAGCAGGGGGTTCAGGGGGTTCGTCTCTGGAAACACCATATATTTT.

The CDR3 DNA is TGCGCCAGCAGCTCACAGGGGGGCCAAGATACGCAGTATTTT. Translated: CASSSQGGQDTQYF. The V and J genes are TRBV5-1 and TRBJ2-3; the match to TRBD1 covers 8 bases. This CDR3 is 14 amino acids long. Germline V lookup: CDR1 SGHRS, CDR2 YFSETQ. With V trimmed by 3 bases and J by 5 bases, 5 bases remained unmatched. Together with reference TRBV5-1 and TRBJ2-3, the CDR3 gives the full variable domain: KAGVTQTPRYLIKTRGQQVTLSCSPISGHRSVSWYQQTPGQGLQFLFEYFSETQRNKGNFPGRFSGRQFSNSRSEMNVSTLELGDSALYLCASSSQGGQDTQYFGPGTRLTVL.

The J gene is TRBJ1-2, the V gene TRBV18; D gene ambiguous. The germline V gene encodes CDR1 KGHSH and CDR2 LQKENI. V was pared by 5 bases and J by 4 bases, with 11 bases between. The CDR3 length is 13 residues. The CDR3 reads CASSSGGGYGYTF. The CDR3 DNA follows: TGTGCCAGCTCATCGGGAGGAGGCTATGGCTACACCTTC. The entire variable domain, with the rest obtained from reference TRBV18 and TRBJ1-2, is as follows: NAGVMQNPRHLVRRRGQEARLRCSPMKGHSHVYWYRQLPEEGLKFMVYLQKENIIDESGMPKERFSAEFPKEGPSILRIQQVVRGDSAAYFCASSSGGGYGYTFGSGTRLTVV.

The chain employs TRBV5-4 and TRBJ1-2; 7 bases line up with TRBD1. Germline V gene lookup returns CDR1 SGHNT and CDR2 YYREEE (reference sequence). This CDR3 spans 16 amino acids. V shed 4 bases and J 5 bases; nucleotides not matched to a gene: 14. The CDR3 region is CASSLAAGTEFYGYTF. Here the CDR3 DNA reads TGTGCCAGCAGCCTGGCTGCCGGGACAGAATTTTATGGCTACACCTTC.

The chain couples TRBV2 to TRBJ1-4, with TRBD1 identical over 11 bases. V lost 6 bases, J lost 3 bases, and 3 bases stayed unmatched. This CDR3 spans 15 amino acids. In germline, CDR1 is SNHLY, CDR2 FYNNEI. The CDR3: CASRDRGLANEKLFF. CDR3 bases: TGTGCCAGCAGGGACAGGGGGCTGGCTAATGAAAAACTGTTTTTT.

The chain recombines TRBV12-3 or TRBV12-4 with TRBJ2-7; D uncertain. The CDR3 covers 11 residues. The V end lost 6 bases, the J end lost 4 bases, and 7 bases lay between the germline ends. The CDR3 loop is CASRSDYEQYF. CDR3 in DNA: TGTGCCAGCAGATCCGATTACGAGCAGTACTTC.

The CDR3: CATSTGGTDTQYF. The CDR3, as DNA: TGTGCCACCAGCACCGGTGGCACAGATACGCAGTATTTT. This chain joins TRBV15 and TRBJ2-3, with D unclear. CDR3 size: 13 residues. CDR1 and CDR2 from the germline V gene are LNHNV and YYDKDF (reference sequence). Trimming removed 4 bases from V and 1 base from J, with 6 bases in between.

The chain carries TRBV4-1 and TRBJ2-7; TRBD2 matches at 12 bases. The CDR3 extends over 14 amino acids. CDR1 is MGHRA and CDR2 is YSYEKL in the germline V gene. Trimming at V came to 4 bases and at J to 4 bases, leaving 2 bases not matched to a gene. CDR3 coding DNA: TGCGCCAGCAGCCCCGGGACTAGCGGGTACGAGCAGTACTTC. This gives the protein CASSPGTSGYEQYF.

The chain couples TRBV6-6 to TRBJ1-2; no clear D gene. Trimming cost V 6 bases and J 4 bases, with 6 bases left between them. Germline-derived CDR1 and CDR2 are MNHNY and SVGAGI (reference sequence). The CDR3 covers 11 residues. CDR3 sequence reads: CASSEVYGYTF. CDR3 nucleotides: TGTGCCAGCAGCGAAGTCTATGGCTACACCTTC.

The chain links TRBV14 to TRBJ2-2; weak D call: TRBD2 (5 bases). V was cut by 4 bases and J by 7 bases, with 13 bases left in between. The CDR3 covers 14 residues. Looked up from germline, CDR1 is SGHDN and CDR2 is FVKESK. The CDR3 loop reads CASSLLIRGGELFF. The CDR3 nucleotides are TGTGCCAGCAGCCTACTGATACGGGGCGGGGAGCTGTTTTTT.

Here the CDR3 DNA reads TGTGCCAGCAGCCCCCATCGGGCAGCAGCCAAAAACATTCAGTACTTC. It yields the protein CASSPHRAAAKNIQYF. The J gene is TRBJ2-4, the V gene TRBV7-2, with no clear D. Germline CDR1 and CDR2: SGHTA and FQGNSA. Deletions cut 5 bases from V and 0 bases from J, with 14 bases between. The CDR3 is made up of 16 amino acids.

The chain is built from TRBV6-5 and TRBJ2-5; a weak D match, TRBD2 (6 bases). The CDR3 has 14 residues. CDR1 and CDR2 from the germline V gene are MNHEY and SVGAGI. Trimming shortened V by 6 bases and J by 6 bases, and 17 bases separated the two germline ends. The CDR3 DNA reads as TGTGCCAGCAGGGGGAGGACGGGGAGGCAGACCCAGTACTTC. Its translation: CASRGRTGRQTQYF.